These 28 T cell receptor beta chains share one sample of origin, sequenced in a study of OX40 agonist ivuxolimab in advanced cancers. The data were produced by immunoSEQ multiplex PCR, yet TCRdb's version contains in-frame clones alone and is incomplete. The sample records 30,000 to 40,000 clones, roughly 79% being singletons. The specimen comprised CD4+ or CD8+ T cells sorted from blood, sampled in a trial of the OX40 agonist ivuxolimab. The receptor set was obtained from an adult with an advanced solid tumor such as melanoma, head and neck, liver or kidney cancer.

Here the CDR3 reads CASSEGIESGYTF. DNA for the CDR3: TGCGCCAGCAGTGAAGGGATCGAAAGTGGCTACACCTTC. V is TRBV10-1 and J is TRBJ1-2; D not resolved. The CDR3 is 13 amino acids. V lost 3 bases and J 7 bases, leaving 12 bases between the germline ends. CDR1 is WNHNN and CDR2 is SYGVQD in the germline V gene (reference sequence).

The chain joins TRBV14 to TRBJ1-4; 8 bases line up with TRBD1. This CDR3 contains 18 residues. J gave up 7 bases and V 1 base, and 14 bases lay outside the gene matches. Per the germline V gene, CDR1 is SGHDN and CDR2 is FVKESK. The CDR3 nucleotides read TGTGCCAGCAGCCAAGGGACAGGGTTCGACGTGCGACGTGAAAAACTGTTTTTT. Residues: CASSQGTGFDVRREKLFF. Full variable domain (outside the CDR3, taken from reference TRBV14 and TRBJ1-4): EAGVTQFPSHSVIEKGQTVTLRCDPISGHDNLYWYRRVMGKEIKFLLHFVKESKQDESGMPNNRFLAERTGGTYSTLKVQPAELEDSGVYFCASSQGTGFDVRREKLFFGSGTQLSVL.

The rearrangement joins TRBV5-1 to TRBJ2-1, with D possibly matching TRBD2 (5 bases). The CDR3 has 13 residues. V lost 5 bases, J lost 5 bases, and 11 bases lay in between. Germline lookup yields CDR1 SGHRS and CDR2 YFSETQ. The CDR3 loop reads CASSRESHNEQFF. Written as DNA, the CDR3 is TGCGCCAGCAGTAGGGAGAGCCACAATGAGCAGTTCTTC.

This sequence joins TRBV19 and TRBJ2-7, with a possible D match to TRBD2 (5 bases). The CDR3 totals 16 residues. V gave up 5 bases and J gave up 3 bases, with 20 bases separating them. CDR1 and CDR2 from the germline V gene are LNHDA and SQIVND (reference sequence). CDR3 amino acids: CASSPFRDSGVYEQYF. The CDR3 region has the DNA TGTGCCAGTAGTCCTTTCCGGGATTCGGGCGTCTACGAGCAGTACTTC.

V gene TRBV19 combines with J gene TRBJ2-2, with D possibly TRBD1 on 6 matching bases. V lost 10 bases, J lost 0 bases, and 30 bases lay in between. Germline CDR1 and CDR2: LNHDA and SQIVND (reference sequence). The length of the CDR3 is 20 residues. This chain's CDR3 is CANPSSTPPPTGANTGELFF. CDR3 DNA sequence: TGTGCCAACCCGAGTAGTACCCCTCCTCCGACAGGCGCGAACACCGGGGAGCTGTTTTTT.

In this sample, this clone turned up once. The chain carries TRBV29-1 and TRBJ1-1; 9 bases are shared with TRBD1. V was clipped by 7 bases and J by 0 bases; unmatched bases: 12. The CDR3 extends over 16 amino acids. The V gene's germline CDR1 is SQVTM and CDR2 ANQGSEA. CDR3 sequence (DNA): TGCAGCGCTCGCCGTCCCGGGACAGGGATGAACACTGAAGCTTTCTTT. Amino acid sequence: CSARRPGTGMNTEAFF.

This clone was seen a single time. The CDR3 bases are TGTGCCAGCAGTTACCCCCACGACAGCAAGAACACTGAAGCTTTCTTT. It codes for CASSYPHDSKNTEAFF. The chain recombines TRBV6-5 with TRBJ1-1; possibly TRBD1 for D (5 bases). CDR3 length equals 16 residues. V dropped 2 bases and J dropped 1 base, with 14 bases sitting between them. Germline values: CDR1 MNHEY, CDR2 SVGAGI.

This sequence joins TRBV5-1 and TRBJ2-2, with 8 bases lining up with TRBD1. Per germline, CDR1 SGHRS and CDR2 YFSETQ. The CDR3 totals 18 residues. J gave up 0 bases and V 1 base, and 8 bases lay outside the gene matches. The CDR3 reads CASSLLPRTGTNTGELFF. The CDR3 bases are TGCGCCAGCAGCTTGCTCCCCCGGACAGGGACGAACACCGGGGAGCTGTTTTTT.

This chain links TRBV7-2 with TRBJ2-2, with D maybe TRBD2 (6 bases). Germline CDR1 SGHTA, CDR2 FQGNSA. This CDR3 spans 16 amino acids. Between the trimmed V and J ends, which lost 5 bases and 3 bases, there was a span of 16 bases. The CDR3 sequence is CASSRGLRSDTGELFF. Here the CDR3 DNA reads TGTGCCAGCAGCCGGGGGTTGAGGAGCGACACCGGGGAGCTGTTTTTT. Full variable domain (outside the CDR3, taken from reference TRBV7-2 and TRBJ2-2): GAGVSQSPSNKVTEKGKDVELRCDPISGHTALYWYRQSLGQGLEFLIYFQGNSAPDKSGLPSDRFSAERTGGSVSTLTIQRTQQEDSAVYLCASSRGLRSDTGELFFGEGSRLTVL.

This clone was seen just once. The V call is TRBV7-8, the J call TRBJ1-2, with a possible D match to TRBD1 (5 bases). Germline CDR1 SGHVS, CDR2 FQNEAQ. V lost 0 bases and J 2 bases, leaving 13 bases between the germline ends. The CDR3 has 16 amino acids. CDR3 amino acids: CASSLAGTLLNYGYTF. Written as DNA, the CDR3 is TGTGCCAGCAGCTTAGCAGGGACTCTCCTAAACTATGGCTACACCTTC.

The chain carries TRBV10-2 and TRBJ1-2; D possibly corresponds to TRBD1 (5 bases). The CDR3 length is 13 residues. Looked up from germline, CDR1 is WSHSY and CDR2 is SAAADI. The germline V and J ends were trimmed by 0 bases and 6 bases, with 8 bases remaining between them. In DNA, the CDR3 is TGCGCCAGCAGTGAGTCACCAGGGAATGGCTACACCTTC. This gives the protein CASSESPGNGYTF.

The chain is built from TRBV7-9 and TRBJ2-2; no firm D call. V dropped 0 bases and J dropped 7 bases, with 6 bases sitting between them. This CDR3 region has 13 residues. Germline V gene data show CDR1 as SEHNR and CDR2 as FQNEAQ (reference sequence). The CDR3 loop is CASSLAAGGELFF. CDR3 DNA: TGTGCCAGCAGCTTAGCGGCCGGCGGGGAGCTGTTTTTT.

The chain employs TRBV21-1 and TRBJ1-2; the DNA was not used to check the table's D call, TRBD1. TRBV21-1 is shown as a pseudogene. This CDR3 is built from 15 residues. The CDR3 reads CASSKAETGDYGYTF. CDR3 DNA sequence: TGTGCCAGCAGCAAAGCGGAGACAGGGGACTATGGCTACACCTTC.

This clone was found a few times. The rearrangement links TRBV2 to TRBJ2-7; D may be TRBD2 (7 bases). Deletions cut 3 bases from V and 3 bases from J, with 12 bases between. Germline CDR1 is SNHLY and CDR2 is FYNNEI. CDR3 length: 14 residues. CDR3: CASSDPAGHYEQYF. CDR3 sequence (DNA): TGTGCCAGCAGTGATCCAGCGGGACACTACGAGCAGTACTTC.

CDR3 nucleotide sequence: TGTGCCAGCAGCTCATCAGGGATCGGAAACACCATATATTTT. Translation: CASSSSGIGNTIYF. J is TRBJ1-3 and V is TRBV7-2, with D perhaps matching TRBD1 (5 bases). Per germline, CDR1 SGHTA and CDR2 FQGNSA. The CDR3 has 14 residues. Trimming stripped 4 bases from V and 4 bases from J, with 11 bases between.

The V and J genes are TRBV6-5 and TRBJ1-1, with no clear D. The CDR3 runs to 13 residues. V gave up 2 bases and J gave up 1 base, with 5 bases separating them. Looked up from germline, CDR1 is MNHEY and CDR2 is SVGAGI. The CDR3 coding sequence is TGTGCCAGCAGTTACACAACGAACACTGAAGCTTTCTTT. Protein sequence: CASSYTTNTEAFF.

The chain combines TRBV7-3 with TRBJ1-4; D is undetermined. V dropped 0 bases and J dropped 0 bases, with 11 bases sitting between them. This CDR3 comprises 17 residues. CDR1 is SGHTA and CDR2 is FQGTGA in the germline V gene. The CDR3 sequence: CASSLTVKDATNEKLFF. CDR3 in DNA: TGTGCCAGCAGCTTAACGGTTAAAGATGCAACTAATGAAAAACTGTTTTTT.

This clone was detected only a few times. The genes are TRBV28 and TRBJ2-3; no clear D. The V gene lost 8 bases and the J gene lost 6 bases, with 15 bases spanning the gap. The CDR3 sequence is 13 residues long. Germline CDR1 is MDHEN and CDR2 is SYDVKM. The CDR3 DNA is TGTGCCAGCGCACCATTTATGACGGATACGCAGTATTTT. Its translation: CASAPFMTDTQYF.

The CDR3 reads CASSLQGANTGELFF. Written as DNA, the CDR3 is TGTGCCAGCAGCCTACAGGGGGCGAACACCGGGGAGCTGTTTTTT. This sequence joins TRBV9 and TRBJ2-2, with 8 positions matching TRBD1. The CDR3 is 15 amino acids. The germline CDR1 and CDR2 sequences are SGDLS and YYNGEE. The V gene end was trimmed by 4 bases and the J gene end by 0 bases; junction bases not matched to a gene: 2.

V is TRBV2 and J is TRBJ2-7; D is possibly TRBD2 (5 bases). CDR1 and CDR2 (germline): SNHLY, FYNNEI. This CDR3 is built from 13 residues. Between the trimmed V and J ends, which lost 6 bases and 4 bases, there was a span of 13 bases. The CDR3 nucleotides are TGTGCCAGCAGAAAGGGAGCCCTTTACGAGCAGTACTTC. Translation: CASRKGALYEQYF.

This chain uses TRBV30 with TRBJ1-5; 7 nucleotides match TRBD1. Trimming at V came to 4 bases and at J to 15 bases, leaving 12 bases not matched to a gene. The CDR3 spans 12 residues. Germline values: CDR1 GTSNPN, CDR2 SVGIG (reference sequence). The CDR3 protein is CAWMRTGLPLHF. The CDR3 DNA is TGTGCCTGGATGAGGACAGGCCTGCCTCTGCATTTT.

The V gene is TRBV5-1, the J gene TRBJ2-5; 15 bases are shared with TRBD2. Germline lookup yields CDR1 SGHRS and CDR2 YFSETQ. The CDR3 loop spans 16 amino acids. The J segment lost 3 bases and the V segment lost 3 bases, leaving 3 bases of the junction unmatched. The CDR3 sequence: CASSSRTSGGEETQYF. CDR3 coding DNA: TGCGCCAGCAGCTCCCGGACTAGCGGGGGGGAAGAGACCCAGTACTTC.

The J gene is TRBJ2-6, the V gene TRBV6-4; a possible D gene is TRBD1 (6 bases). Trimming stripped 0 bases from V and 4 bases from J, with 10 bases between. Germline lookup yields CDR1 MRHNA and CDR2 SNTAGT. CDR3 length equals 16 residues. CDR3 coding DNA: TGTGCCAGCAGTGACTCGACAGGTCCCGGGGCCAACGTCCTGACTTTC. Translation gives CASSDSTGPGANVLTF.

The rearrangement joins TRBV11-3 to TRBJ2-1, with D perhaps assigned TRBD1 or TRBD2 (6 bases each). V lost 1 base and J 0 bases, leaving 13 bases between the germline ends. This CDR3 has 17 amino acids. Germline CDR1 reads SGHNT; CDR2 reads YENEEA. The CDR3 region is CASSLGGAGISYNEQFF. The CDR3 bases are TGTGCCAGCAGCTTAGGGGGGGCAGGGATCTCCTACAATGAGCAGTTCTTC. Using reference TRBV11-3 and TRBJ2-1 for the parts outside the CDR3, the full variable domain is EAGVVQSPRYKIIEKKQPVAFWCNPISGHNTLYWYLQNLGQGPELLIRYENEEAVDDSQLPKDRFSAERLKGVDSTLKIQPAELGDSAVYLCASSLGGAGISYNEQFFGPGTRLTVL.

The CDR3 protein is CASSQDWVREQYF. The CDR3 nucleotides are TGTGCCAGCAGCCAAGATTGGGTTAGAGAGCAGTACTTC. The chain recombines TRBV14 with TRBJ2-7; no clear D gene. Germline CDR1 is SGHDN and CDR2 is FVKESK. The CDR3 has 13 residues. Deletions cut 0 bases from V and 7 bases from J, with 10 bases between. Using reference TRBV14 and TRBJ2-7 for the parts outside the CDR3, the full variable domain is EAGVTQFPSHSVIEKGQTVTLRCDPISGHDNLYWYRRVMGKEIKFLLHFVKESKQDESGMPNNRFLAERTGGTYSTLKVQPAELEDSGVYFCASSQDWVREQYFGPGTRLTVT.

This clone was counted a single time. The rearrangement joins TRBV18 to TRBJ1-1; the D is unclear. The CDR3 totals 13 residues. Trimming stripped 6 bases from V and 0 bases from J, with 8 bases between. The V gene's germline CDR1 is KGHSH and CDR2 LQKENI. This chain's CDR3 is CASSPTMNTEAFF. CDR3 nucleotide sequence: TGTGCCAGCTCCCCGACAATGAACACTGAAGCTTTCTTT.

This clone was counted between two and nine times. This rearrangement joins TRBV6-1 to TRBJ2-2, with a weak D call TRBD1 (5 bases). Trimming cost V 8 bases and J 7 bases, with 14 bases left between them. The germline V gene has CDR1 MNHNS and CDR2 SASEGT. The CDR3 loop spans 13 amino acids. The CDR3 loop reads CASQWGDRGELFF. CDR3 DNA: TGTGCCAGCCAGTGGGGCGACCGCGGGGAGCTGTTTTTT.

V gene TRBV2 combines with J gene TRBJ1-4, with D maybe TRBD1 (5 bases). The CDR3 extends over 14 amino acids. Germline-derived CDR1 and CDR2 are SNHLY and FYNNEI. The V gene lost 6 bases and the J gene lost 7 bases, with 15 bases spanning the gap. The CDR3 spells CASRGGLRGEKLFF. The CDR3 DNA reads as TGTGCCAGCAGGGGAGGACTGAGGGGTGAAAAACTGTTTTTT.